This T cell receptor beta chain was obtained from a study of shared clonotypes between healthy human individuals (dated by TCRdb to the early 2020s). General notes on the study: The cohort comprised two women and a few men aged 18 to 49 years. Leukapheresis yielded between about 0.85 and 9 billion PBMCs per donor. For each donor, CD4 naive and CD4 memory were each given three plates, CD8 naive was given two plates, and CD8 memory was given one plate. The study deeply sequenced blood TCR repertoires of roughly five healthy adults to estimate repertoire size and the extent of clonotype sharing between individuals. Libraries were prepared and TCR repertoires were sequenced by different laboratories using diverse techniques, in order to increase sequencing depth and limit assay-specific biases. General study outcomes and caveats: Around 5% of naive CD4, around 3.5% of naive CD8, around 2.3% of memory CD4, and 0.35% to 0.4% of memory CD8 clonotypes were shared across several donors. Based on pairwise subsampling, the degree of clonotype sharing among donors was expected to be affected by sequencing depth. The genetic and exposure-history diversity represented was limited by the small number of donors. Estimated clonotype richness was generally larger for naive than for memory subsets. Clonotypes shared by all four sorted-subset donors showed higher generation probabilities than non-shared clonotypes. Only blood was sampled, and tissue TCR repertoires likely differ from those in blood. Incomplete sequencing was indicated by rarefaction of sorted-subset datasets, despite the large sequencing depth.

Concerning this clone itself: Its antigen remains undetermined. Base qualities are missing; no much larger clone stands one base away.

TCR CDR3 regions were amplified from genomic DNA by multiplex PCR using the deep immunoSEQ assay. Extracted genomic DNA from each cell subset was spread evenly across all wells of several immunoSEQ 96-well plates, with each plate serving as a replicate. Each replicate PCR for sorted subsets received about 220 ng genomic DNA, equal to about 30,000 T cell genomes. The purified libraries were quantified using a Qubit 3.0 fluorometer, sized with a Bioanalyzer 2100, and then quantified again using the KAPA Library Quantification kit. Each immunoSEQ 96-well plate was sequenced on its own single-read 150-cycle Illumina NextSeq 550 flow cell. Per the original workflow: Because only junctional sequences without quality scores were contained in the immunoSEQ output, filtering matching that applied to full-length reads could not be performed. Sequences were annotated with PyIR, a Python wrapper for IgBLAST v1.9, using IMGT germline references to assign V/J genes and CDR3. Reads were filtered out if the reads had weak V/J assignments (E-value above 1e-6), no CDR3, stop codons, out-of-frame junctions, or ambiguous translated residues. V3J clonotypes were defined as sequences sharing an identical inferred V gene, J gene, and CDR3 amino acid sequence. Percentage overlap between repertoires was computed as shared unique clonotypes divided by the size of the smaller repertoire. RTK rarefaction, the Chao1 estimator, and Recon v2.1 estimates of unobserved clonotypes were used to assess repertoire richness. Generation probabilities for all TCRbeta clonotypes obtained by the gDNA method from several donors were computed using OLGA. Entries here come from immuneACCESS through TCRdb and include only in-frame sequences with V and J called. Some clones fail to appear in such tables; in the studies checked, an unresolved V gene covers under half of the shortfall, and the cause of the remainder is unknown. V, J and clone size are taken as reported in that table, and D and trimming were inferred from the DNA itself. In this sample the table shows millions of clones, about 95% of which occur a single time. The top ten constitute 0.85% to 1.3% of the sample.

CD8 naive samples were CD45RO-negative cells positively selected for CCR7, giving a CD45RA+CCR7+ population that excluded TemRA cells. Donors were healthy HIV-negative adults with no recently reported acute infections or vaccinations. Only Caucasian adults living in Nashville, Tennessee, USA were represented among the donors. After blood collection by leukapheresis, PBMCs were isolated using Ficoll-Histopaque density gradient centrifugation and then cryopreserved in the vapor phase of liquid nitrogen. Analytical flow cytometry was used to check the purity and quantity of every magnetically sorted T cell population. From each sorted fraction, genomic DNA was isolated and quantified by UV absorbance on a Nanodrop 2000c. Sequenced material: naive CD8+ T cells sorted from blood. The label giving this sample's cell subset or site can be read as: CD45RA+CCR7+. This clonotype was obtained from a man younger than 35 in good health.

The CDR3 protein: CASSTDRGRGDTGELFF. The nucleotide sequence is given as TGTGCCAGTAGTACGGACAGGGGGCGAGGGGACACCGGGGAGCTGTTTTTT. The chain employs TRBV19 and TRBJ2-2; 11 nucleotides in the junction match TRBD1. V lost 4 bases and J lost 3 bases, and the count of bases not matched to a germline gene is 7. Taken from the germline V gene (reference sequence), the CDR1 and CDR2 loops are LNHDA and SQIVND. The CDR3 runs 17 residues from the cysteine to the phenylalanine. CDR3 DNA is the only sequence kept; it has 51 bases, read in frame from the first base.